This T cell receptor (beta chain) appears in the sequencing data of a study of control samples from healthy donors and cancer patients. Method: immunoSEQ multiplex PCR; TCRdb's copy keeps in-frame clones and lacks some. This sample has 70,000 to 80,000 clones; roughly 90% occur once, and the top ten carry under 4.5%. V was cut by 9 bases and J by 3 bases, with 14 bases left in between. In germline, CDR1 is SGHTA, CDR2 FQGTGA. The CDR3 extends over 13 amino acids. The rearrangement links TRBV7-3 to TRBJ1-1; a possible D gene is TRBD1 (6 bases). The sequence came from a woman between 45 and 65 years old in good health. Sequenced: blood. CDR3 coding DNA: TGTGCCAGTAGGGGGAGAGGGGACACTGAAGCTTTCTTT. This translates into CASRGRGDTEAFF.